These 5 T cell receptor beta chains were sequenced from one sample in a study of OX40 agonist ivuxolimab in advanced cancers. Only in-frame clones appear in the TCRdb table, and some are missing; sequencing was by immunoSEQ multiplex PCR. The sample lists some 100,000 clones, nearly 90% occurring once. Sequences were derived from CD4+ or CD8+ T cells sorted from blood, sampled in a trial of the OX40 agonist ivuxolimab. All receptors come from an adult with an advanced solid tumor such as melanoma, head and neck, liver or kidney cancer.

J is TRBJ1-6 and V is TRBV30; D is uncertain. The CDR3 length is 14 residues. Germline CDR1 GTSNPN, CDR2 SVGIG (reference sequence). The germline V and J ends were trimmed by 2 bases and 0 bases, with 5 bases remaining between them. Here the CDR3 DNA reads TGTGCCTGGAGTCTGAGCTCCTATAATTCACCCCTCCACTTT. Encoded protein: CAWSLSSYNSPLHF.

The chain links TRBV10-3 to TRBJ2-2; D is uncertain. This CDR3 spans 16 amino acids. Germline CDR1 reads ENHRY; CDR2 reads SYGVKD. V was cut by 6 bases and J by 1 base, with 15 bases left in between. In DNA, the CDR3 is TGTGCCATCAGCGTACAGCCACCTAAGAACACCGGGGAGCTGTTTTTT. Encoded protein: CAISVQPPKNTGELFF.

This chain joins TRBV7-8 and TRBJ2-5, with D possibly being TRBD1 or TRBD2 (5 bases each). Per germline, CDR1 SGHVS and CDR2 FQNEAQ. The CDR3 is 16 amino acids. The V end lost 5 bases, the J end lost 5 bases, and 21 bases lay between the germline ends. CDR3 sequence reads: CASSHPPGPTMETQYF. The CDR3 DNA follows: TGTGCCAGCAGCCACCCCCCGGGGCCCACAATGGAGACCCAGTACTTC.

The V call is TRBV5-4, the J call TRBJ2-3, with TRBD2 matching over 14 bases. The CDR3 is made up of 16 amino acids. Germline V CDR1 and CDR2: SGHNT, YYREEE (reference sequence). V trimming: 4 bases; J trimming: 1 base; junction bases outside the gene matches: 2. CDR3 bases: TGTGCCAGCAGCGTGGGACTAGCGGGGGGCACAGATACGCAGTATTTT. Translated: CASSVGLAGGTDTQYF.

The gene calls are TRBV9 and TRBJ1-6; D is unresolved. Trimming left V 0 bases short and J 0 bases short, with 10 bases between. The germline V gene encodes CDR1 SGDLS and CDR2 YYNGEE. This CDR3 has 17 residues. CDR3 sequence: CASSVELTSSYNSPLHF. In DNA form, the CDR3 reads TGTGCCAGCAGCGTAGAGCTCACGAGCTCCTATAATTCACCCCTCCACTTT. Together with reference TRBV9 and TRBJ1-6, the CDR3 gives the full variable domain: DSGVTQTPKHLITATGQRVTLRCSPRSGDLSVYWYQQSLDQGLQFLIQYYNGEERAKGNILERFSAQQFPDLHSELNLSSLELGDSALYFCASSVELTSSYNSPLHFGNGTRLTVT.